The text below deals with one TCR beta chain. The CDR3 extends over 15 amino acids. Germline V CDR1 and CDR2: GTSNPN, SVGIG (reference sequence). V was pared by 2 bases and J by 2 bases, with 6 bases of the junction left unmatched. This entry comes from a study of technical replicates of blood from several donors. Using immunoSEQ multiplex PCR, the repertoire was profiled, and TCRdb retains in-frame clones only, with some absent. The profile shows under 75,000 clones, around 85% of them singletons. Specimen: PBMCs. The TCR originated in a human donor in good health. Some clones in this sample may be carry-over from other donors' samples. The chain has TRBV30 and TRBJ2-1; 7 bases agree with TRBD1. CDR3 residues: CAWSRFGQAYNEQFF. The CDR3 coding sequence is TGTGCCTGGAGTCGCTTCGGACAGGCCTACAATGAGCAGTTCTTC.